Presented here are 17 T cell receptor beta chains from one specimen sequenced in a study of T cells in Graves' hyperthyroidism and ophthalmopathy. Researchers amplified the TCR beta CDR3 regions from RNA transcripts. Primed by the HTBI set, a first-round RT-PCR was run on the TCR CDR3. TCRdb processed the multiplex PCR reads anew with MiXCR; each CDR3 protein has one entry. The table lists 490,000 or so distinct CDR3 sequences, 40% to 55% of them singletons, with roughly 45% in the top ten. The sequenced sample was peripheral blood or thyroid tissue (not recorded which). The source of these receptors is an adult woman with Graves' disease, either hyperthyroidism or ophthalmopathy (not recorded which).

This rearrangement joins TRBV29-1 to TRBJ1-1; TRBD1 matches at 12 bases. Trimming cost V 6 bases and J 7 bases; bases outside gene matches: 9. This CDR3 is built from 14 residues. Germline V gene data show CDR1 as SQVTM and CDR2 as ANQGSEA. In DNA form, the CDR3 reads TGCAGCGTCCGGGACAGGGGGCGAAGAGGTGAAGCTTTCTTT. It codes for CSVRDRGRRGEAFF. Full variable domain (outside the CDR3, taken from reference TRBV29-1 and TRBJ1-1): SAVISQKPSRDICQRGTSLTIQCQVDSQVTMMFWYRQQPGQSLTLIATANQGSEATYESGFVIDKFPISRPNLTFSTLTVSNMSPEDSSIYLCSVRDRGRRGEAFFGQGTRLTVV.

The V call is TRBV5-4, the J call TRBJ2-3; D remains unclear. Germline V gene data show CDR1 as SGHNT and CDR2 as YYREEE (reference sequence). Trimming pared 1 base from V and 1 base from J, leaving 4 bases between. The CDR3 covers 13 residues. CDR3 bases: TGTGCCAGCAGCTTGTGGGGCACAGATACGCAGTATTTT. Its protein is CASSLWGTDTQYF.

J is TRBJ1-1 and V is TRBV15; D call uncertain. The germline CDR1 and CDR2 sequences are LNHNV and YYDKDF (reference sequence). The CDR3 spans 15 residues. Trimming removed 5 bases at V and 5 bases at J, with 18 bases between. The CDR3 sequence: CATSPDRATTTEAFF. The CDR3 DNA sequence: TGTGCCACCAGCCCCGATCGGGCCACGACGACTGAAGCTTTCTTT.

Concerning this clonotype itself: At one of its ends the junction is not consistent with the germline gene, which may arise from a read error. V and J are TRBV20-1 and TRBJ1-6, with TRBD1 identical over 8 bases. Germline V CDR1 and CDR2: DFQATT, SNEGSKA (reference sequence). CDR3 size: 14 residues. Written as DNA, the CDR3 is TGTAGTGCCCCAGACAGGGGCGGAAATTCACCCCTCCACTTT. Protein product: CSAPDRGGNSPLHF.

The V gene is TRBV6-6, the J gene TRBJ2-6; D call uncertain. This CDR3 spans 15 amino acids. The V and J ends lost 5 bases and 4 bases respectively, with 12 bases between them. Germline-derived CDR1 and CDR2 are MNHNY and SVGAGI (reference sequence). CDR3 coding DNA: TGTGCCAGCAGTGAGATACGGGTAGGGGCCAACGTCCTGACTTTC. Residues: CASSEIRVGANVLTF.

This clonotype showed up just once. The chain's CDR3 is CASSQVGQGRKTQYF. The CDR3 DNA sequence: TGCGCCAGCAGCCAAGTCGGGCAGGGAAGAAAGACCCAGTACTTC. This chain joins TRBV4-1 and TRBJ2-5; D might be TRBD1 (5 bases). V lost 1 base and J lost 6, with 15 bases in between. The CDR3 is made up of 15 amino acids. Per germline, CDR1 MGHRA and CDR2 YSYEKL.

V is TRBV3-1 and J is TRBJ2-7; the D is unclear. Germline loops: CDR1 LGHDT, CDR2 YNNKEL (reference sequence). The CDR3 is 13 residues long. Trimming pared 5 bases from V and 2 bases from J, leaving 10 bases between. The CDR3 DNA reads as TGTGCCAGCAGCTTCCACAGTGCCTACGAGCAGTACTTC. It is translated as CASSFHSAYEQYF.

This clonotype was observed many times. This rearrangement joins TRBV10-3 to TRBJ2-7; TRBD1 agrees at 8 bases. With V trimmed by 3 bases and J by 4 bases, 5 bases remained unmatched. The CDR3 spans 14 residues. CDR1 is ENHRY, CDR2 SYGVKD, per germline. The CDR3 protein is CAISDRGLGYEQYF. In DNA form, the CDR3 reads TGTGCCATCAGTGACAGGGGGCTGGGATACGAGCAGTACTTC.

V usage is TRBV10-3 and J usage is TRBJ1-6; a possible D gene is TRBD1 (5 bases). Germline CDR1 ENHRY, CDR2 SYGVKD. The CDR3 consists of 14 residues. Trimming left V 5 bases short and J 7 bases short, with 12 bases between. For the CDR3, the DNA is TGTGCCATCAGTCCGATGGGGACGAATTCACCCCTCCACTTT. Protein sequence: CAISPMGTNSPLHF.

This clonotype has a count of ten or more. V usage is TRBV4-1 and J usage is TRBJ1-1; possibly TRBD1 for D (5 bases). The CDR3 length is 14 residues. The V end was cut by 2 bases, the J end by 4 bases, with 11 bases between. CDR1 MGHRA and CDR2 YSYEKL come from the germline V gene. CDR3 sequence reads: CASSQRDSGTEAFF. In DNA, the CDR3 is TGCGCCAGCAGCCAACGGGACTCAGGCACTGAAGCTTTCTTT.

This clonotype was observed at least ten times. V usage is TRBV6-4 and J usage is TRBJ2-2, with 16 bases that match TRBD2. The CDR3 is made up of 19 amino acids. The J segment lost 3 bases and the V segment lost 4 bases, leaving 8 bases of the junction unmatched. Looked up from germline, CDR1 is MRHNA and CDR2 is SNTAGT. The CDR3, as DNA: TGTGCCAGCAGTGCCCAGGGACTAGCGGGAGGGCGCGACACCGGGGAGCTGTTTTTT. The encoded protein is CASSAQGLAGGRDTGELFF.

The genes are TRBV27 and TRBJ1-6, with 7 nucleotides matching TRBD1. This CDR3 comprises 15 residues. Looked up from germline, CDR1 is MNHEY and CDR2 is SMNVEV (reference sequence). V was pared by 5 bases and J by 7 bases, with 8 bases of the junction left unmatched. In DNA, the CDR3 is TGTGCCAGCAGTCCCTCAGGGGGTATCAATTCACCCCTCCACTTT. Protein sequence: CASSPSGGINSPLHF.

V and J are TRBV2 and TRBJ1-6, with a possible D match to TRBD1 (6 bases). The CDR3 loop spans 15 amino acids. Germline CDR1 reads SNHLY; CDR2 reads FYNNEI. Trimming shortened V by 8 bases and J by 5 bases, and 16 bases separated the two germline ends. The DNA for the CDR3 is TGTGCCAGCTCACTGAGGACAGAGAATAATTCACCCCTCCACTTT. Its protein product is CASSLRTENNSPLHF.

Ten or more counts support this clonotype. The rearrangement uses TRBV7-2 and TRBJ2-7; possible D gene TRBD2, 5 bases. The CDR3 consists of 14 residues. The V end was cut by 1 base, the J end by 2 bases, with 9 bases between. The germline V gene encodes CDR1 SGHTA and CDR2 FQGNSA. For the CDR3, the DNA is TGTGCCAGCAGCTTAGACGGAGGAACCTACGAGCAGTACTTC. Protein product: CASSLDGGTYEQYF.

This clonotype was counted many times. The chain combines TRBV11-2 with TRBJ2-7; D is unresolved. Germline assignment: CDR1 SGHAT and CDR2 FQNNGV. V lost 0 bases and J 4 bases, leaving 13 bases between the germline ends. There are 15 residues in the CDR3. The chain's CDR3 is CASSLDGSGRYEQYF. As DNA, the CDR3 is TGTGCCAGCAGCTTAGATGGTTCTGGAAGGTACGAGCAGTACTTC. Based on the CDR3 plus reference TRBV11-2 and TRBJ2-7, the full variable domain is EAGVAQSPRYKIIEKRQSVAFWCNPISGHATLYWYQQILGQGPKLLIQFQNNGVVDDSQLPKDRFSAERLKGVDSTLKIQPAKLEDSAVYLCASSLDGSGRYEQYFGPGTRLTVT.

The rearrangement links TRBV7-2 to TRBJ1-2, with D possibly being TRBD1 (6 bases). The V gene's germline CDR1 is SGHTA and CDR2 FQGNSA. The CDR3 totals 13 residues. DNA of the CDR3: TGTGTCCTCTCGGAACAGGGTTTCGATGGCTACACCTTC. As protein: CVLSEQGFDGYTF.

Many counts were recorded for this clonotype. The CDR3 here is CSASTGTGNQPQHF. The CDR3 coding sequence is TGCAGTGCTTCAACCGGGACAGGGAATCAGCCCCAGCATTTT. The chain uses TRBV20-1 and TRBJ1-5; 9 bases fit TRBD1. The CDR3 is 14 residues long. Germline V lookup: CDR1 DFQATT, CDR2 SNEGSKA (reference sequence). With 5 bases clipped from V and 4 bases from J, the junction kept 6 bases outside the gene matches.